A single sample gave rise to the 31 T cell receptor beta chains below, sequenced in a study of Ad26.COV2.S vaccination and SARS-CoV-2 variants. Data came from immunoSEQ multiplex PCR; TCRdb stores just in-frame clones and leaves some out. This sample has 100,000 or so clones; 80% occur once, and the top ten carry roughly a sixth. Sequences were derived from peripheral blood, sampled after recovery from COVID-19. These receptors all come from a human donor who had recovered from COVID-19.

The chain is built from TRBV28 and TRBJ1-4; no clear D. CDR3 length: 13 residues. Per germline, CDR1 MDHEN and CDR2 SYDVKM. V was cut by 6 bases and J by 0 bases, with 5 bases left in between. This CDR3 is CASSAATNEKLFF. The CDR3 DNA is TGTGCCAGCAGCGCTGCAACTAATGAAAAACTGTTTTTT.

Worth noting for this clone: The identical CDR3 is also encoded by other nucleotide sequences in the sample. V usage is TRBV7-2 and J usage is TRBJ2-2, with 8 nucleotides matching TRBD2. The length of the CDR3 is 19 residues. With V trimmed by 2 bases and J by 9 bases, 20 bases remained unmatched. Germline V gene lookup returns CDR1 SGHTA and CDR2 FQGNSA. In nucleotides, the CDR3 is TGTGCCAGCAGCTTAATGGGCGGGGCGGGGGGCCCGACAGCGAGGGAGCTGTTTTTT. This codes for CASSLMGGAGGPTARELFF.

The chain links TRBV4-2 to TRBJ1-3; D is unclear. CDR3 length equals 16 residues. Trimming stripped 0 bases from V and 0 bases from J, with 9 bases between. Germline V gene data show CDR1 as LGHNA and CDR2 as YNFKEQ. This CDR3 is CASSQEDRYSGNTIYF. The CDR3 DNA is TGTGCCAGCAGCCAAGAGGACCGTTACTCTGGAAACACCATATATTTT.

The V and J genes are TRBV11-3 and TRBJ2-1, with D perhaps matching TRBD2 (6 bases). CDR1 is SGHNT and CDR2 is YENEEA in the germline V gene. With 1 base removed from V and 4 bases from J, the gap between germline ends came to 11 bases. The CDR3 has 15 residues. The chain's CDR3 is CASSLVAGTYNEQFF. CDR3 sequence (DNA): TGTGCCAGCAGCTTAGTGGCGGGGACTTACAATGAGCAGTTCTTC.

This clone has a single count. This chain joins TRBV5-1 and TRBJ2-7, with 9 bases lining up with TRBD1. The germline V gene encodes CDR1 SGHRS and CDR2 YFSETQ. V shed 4 bases, J shed 1 base, and the junction held 3 bases outside the gene matches. The CDR3 is 14 amino acids. The CDR3 protein is CASSPGQGSYEQYF. For the CDR3, the DNA is TGCGCCAGCAGCCCCGGACAGGGGTCCTACGAGCAGTACTTC.

The gene calls are TRBV6-5 and TRBJ1-2; D is unresolved. Germline V gene data show CDR1 as MNHEY and CDR2 as SVGAGI. Trimming removed 10 bases at V and 4 bases at J, with 16 bases between. The length of the CDR3 is 13 residues. The CDR3 reads CATKPRRPYGYTF. In DNA, the CDR3 is TGTGCCACCAAACCCAGGCGACCCTATGGCTACACCTTC.

The chain employs TRBV7-2 and TRBJ2-1; possibly TRBD2 for D (5 bases). The CDR3 runs to 13 residues. Deletions cut 7 bases from V and 4 bases from J, with 11 bases between. CDR1 SGHTA and CDR2 FQGNSA come from the germline V gene. The DNA for the CDR3 is TGTGCCAGCAATGGAGGACGGTACAATGAGCAGTTCTTC. Translated, it gives CASNGGRYNEQFF.

The chain joins TRBV5-1 to TRBJ2-2; TRBD1 matches 9 bases. The CDR3 totals 14 residues. In germline, CDR1 is SGHRS, CDR2 YFSETQ. Trimming at V came to 4 bases and at J to 7 bases, leaving 5 bases not matched to a gene. CDR3 sequence reads: CASSLQGASGELFF. CDR3 sequence (DNA): TGCGCCAGCAGCCTACAGGGGGCTAGCGGGGAGCTGTTTTTT.

The chain couples TRBV10-2 to TRBJ2-2; possibly TRBD1 or TRBD2 for D (5 bases each). Germline lookup yields CDR1 WSHSY and CDR2 SAAADI. Trimming removed 6 bases from V and 2 bases from J, with 10 bases in between. This CDR3 is built from 14 residues. The CDR3, as DNA: TGCGCCAGCAGGGCCGGGGCCAACACCGGGGAGCTGTTTTTT. It translates to CASRAGANTGELFF.

The rearrangement uses TRBV12-5 and TRBJ2-3; TRBD1 matches at 8 bases. The germline V gene has CDR1 LGHNT and CDR2 FRNRAP. This CDR3 region has 17 residues. V shed 3 bases and J 2 bases; nucleotides not matched to a gene: 10. The CDR3 region is CASGLWDRTETTDTQYF. The CDR3 nucleotides read TGTGCTAGTGGTTTATGGGACAGGACAGAGACCACAGATACGCAGTATTTT.

In DNA form, the CDR3 reads TGTGCCAGCAGCCAAGATCTTCGGGGGAAAGAGACCCAGTACTTC. Its protein is CASSQDLRGKETQYF. The chain recombines TRBV3-1 (or the pseudogene TRBV3-2) with TRBJ2-5; a possible D gene is TRBD2 (6 bases). This CDR3 is built from 15 residues. Germline CDR1 reads LGHDT; CDR2 reads YNNKEL (reference sequence). Trimming removed 0 bases at V and 3 bases at J, with 11 bases between.

This chain uses TRBV2 with TRBJ1-1; 9 nucleotides align to TRBD1. Germline assignment: CDR1 SNHLY and CDR2 FYNNEI. V lost 7 bases to trimming and J lost 1 base; unmatched junction nucleotides: 7. CDR3 length equals 15 residues. In nucleotides, the CDR3 is TGTGCCAGCATTTTACAGGGGGCAGGGAACACTGAAGCTTTCTTT. Translation: CASILQGAGNTEAFF.

The chain employs TRBV28 and TRBJ1-6; no firm D call. The germline V gene has CDR1 MDHEN and CDR2 SYDVKM. Between the trimmed V and J ends, which lost 9 bases and 7 bases, there was a span of 16 bases. The CDR3 is 14 amino acids. Here the CDR3 DNA reads TGTGCCAGTTTAAGAGACGCAAGGAATTCACCCCTCCACTTT. Encoded protein: CASLRDARNSPLHF. The entire variable domain, with the rest obtained from reference TRBV28 and TRBJ1-6, is as follows: DVKVTQSSRYLVKRTGEKVFLECVQDMDHENMFWYRQDPGLGLRLIYFSYDVKMKEKGDIPEGYSVSREKKERFSLILESASTNQTSMYLCASLRDARNSPLHFGNGTRLTVT.

V and J are TRBV7-2 and TRBJ2-7; possibly TRBD1 for D (6 bases). The CDR3 is made up of 14 amino acids. V lost 1 base and J 3 bases, leaving 10 bases between the germline ends. Germline V gene lookup returns CDR1 SGHTA and CDR2 FQGNSA. CDR3 sequence: CASSLGQGGYEQYF. CDR3 nucleotides: TGTGCCAGCAGCTTAGGTCAAGGGGGCTACGAGCAGTACTTC.

V is TRBV28 and J is TRBJ1-1; D remains ambiguous. The CDR3 runs 11 residues. CDR1 MDHEN and CDR2 SYDVKM come from the germline V gene. V was pared by 3 bases and J by 5 bases, with 4 bases between. CDR3 DNA sequence: TGTGCCAGCAGTTTCCGAACTGAAGCTTTCTTT. Translated: CASSFRTEAFF.

This clone was counted between two and nine times. The rearrangement joins TRBV7-9 to TRBJ2-7; perhaps TRBD1 as D (6 bases). The CDR3 sequence is 15 residues long. Looked up from germline, CDR1 is SEHNR and CDR2 is FQNEAQ (reference sequence). Trimming removed 8 bases at V and 6 bases at J, with 23 bases between. The CDR3 loop is CASATLGQQMSEQYF. In nucleotides, the CDR3 is TGTGCCAGCGCGACTCTCGGACAGCAAATGTCCGAGCAGTACTTC.

This clone was seen a few times. V gene TRBV12-3 or TRBV12-4 combines with J gene TRBJ1-5, with D unresolved. The V end was cut by 6 bases, the J end by 4 bases, with 10 bases between. This CDR3 comprises 13 residues. The CDR3 DNA sequence: TGTGCCAGCAGATTGACGGTGAATCAGCCCCAGCATTTT. Translation gives CASRLTVNQPQHF.

This chain links TRBV7-6 with TRBJ2-2; no clear D gene. Trimming shortened V by 5 bases and J by 7 bases, and 8 bases separated the two germline ends. The CDR3 runs to 12 residues. CDR1 is SGHVS and CDR2 is FNYEAQ in the germline V gene. This CDR3 is CASSPLGGELFF. Here the CDR3 DNA reads TGTGCCAGCAGCCCCCTGGGCGGGGAGCTGTTTTTT.

The J gene is TRBJ2-1, the V gene TRBV4-3, with D perhaps given as TRBD1 or TRBD2 (6 bases each). Looked up from germline, CDR1 is LGHNA and CDR2 is YSLEER. V lost 0 bases, J lost 3 bases, and 9 bases lay in between. This CDR3 is 15 amino acids long. CDR3 nucleotide sequence: TGCGCCAGCAGCCAAGAGAGGGGGGTCTACAATGAGCAGTTCTTC. Translated: CASSQERGVYNEQFF.

This rearrangement joins TRBV6-5 to TRBJ2-3; no firm D call. Germline V gene sequence: CDR1 MNHEY, CDR2 SVGAGI. The CDR3 is 13 residues long. Trimming shortened V by 8 bases and J by 2 bases, and 11 bases separated the two germline ends. The CDR3 is CASLPGDTDTQYF. The CDR3 DNA sequence: TGTGCCAGCCTACCTGGAGACACAGATACGCAGTATTTT.

The chain combines TRBV19 with TRBJ2-1; maybe TRBD1 (6 bases). With 3 bases removed from V and 0 bases from J, the gap between germline ends came to 9 bases. Germline V gene data show CDR1 as LNHDA and CDR2 as SQIVND (reference sequence). The CDR3 has 15 residues. This CDR3 is CASSIGQSSYNEQFF. The CDR3 region has the DNA TGTGCCAGTAGTATCGGACAGAGCTCCTACAATGAGCAGTTCTTC.

The chain has TRBV23-1 and TRBJ2-5, with D tentatively TRBD2 (7 bases). TRBV23-1 falls under the ORF class, with uncertain function. The germline V and J ends were trimmed by 8 bases and 5 bases, with 27 bases remaining between them. This CDR3 contains 17 residues. In DNA, the CDR3 is TGCGCCAGCTGTGTGTGGGGAGGGGGGGGGCTCCCGGAGACCCAGTACTTC. This encodes CASCVWGGGGLPETQYF.

CDR3 sequence reads: CASSLGTGGINYGYTF. Here the CDR3 DNA reads TGTGCCAGCAGCTTAGGGACAGGGGGGATTAACTATGGCTACACCTTC. The rearrangement uses TRBV7-2 and TRBJ1-2, with 10 bases that match TRBD1. The CDR3 consists of 16 residues. After removal of 1 base from V and 1 base from J, the junction contained 3 bases not matched to a gene. Germline V lookup: CDR1 SGHTA, CDR2 FQGNSA.

The chain carries TRBV5-1 and TRBJ1-4; 8 bases fit TRBD1. Trimming at V came to 3 bases and at J to 8 bases, leaving 3 bases not matched to a gene. The CDR3 consists of 13 residues. Germline V gene sequence: CDR1 SGHRS, CDR2 YFSETQ. The CDR3 bases are TGCGCCAGCAGCTACAGGGGGGACGAAAAACTGTTTTTT. Translating gives CASSYRGDEKLFF.

This rearrangement joins TRBV5-1 to TRBJ1-5; D is undetermined. This CDR3 has 13 amino acids. Trimming removed 4 bases at V and 0 bases at J, with 5 bases between. Germline CDR1 SGHRS, CDR2 YFSETQ. In DNA, the CDR3 is TGCGCCAGCAGCCGAGATAGCAATCAGCCCCAGCATTTT. Protein: CASSRDSNQPQHF.

This clone turned up a few times. CDR3 sequence reads: CASKGRQTGELFF. Written as DNA, the CDR3 is TGTGCCAGCAAGGGGAGACAGACCGGGGAGCTGTTTTTT. The chain uses TRBV6-5 and TRBJ2-2; D could derive from TRBD1 or TRBD2 (5 bases each). The germline CDR1 and CDR2 sequences are MNHEY and SVGAGI. The CDR3 sequence is 13 residues long. The V and J ends lost 7 bases and 5 bases respectively, with 11 bases between them.

The rearrangement uses TRBV5-4 and TRBJ2-2; a possible D gene is TRBD2 (6 bases). The germline CDR1 and CDR2 sequences are SGHNT and YYREEE (reference sequence). Trimming shortened V by 4 bases and J by 5 bases, and 15 bases separated the two germline ends. The CDR3 is made up of 15 amino acids. The CDR3 nucleotides are TGTGCCAGCAGCAAAACTACCCGGGGGACCGGGGAGCTGTTTTTT. It codes for CASSKTTRGTGELFF.

The chain couples TRBV29-1 to TRBJ1-1, with unresolved D. The CDR3 has 12 amino acids. Germline V CDR1 and CDR2: SQVTM, ANQGSEA. V was cut by 4 bases and J by 7 bases, with 13 bases left in between. CDR3: CSVGLGRIEAFF. The CDR3 region has the DNA TGCAGCGTTGGTTTGGGGAGAATTGAAGCTTTCTTT.

This clone was seen just once. The chain employs TRBV19 and TRBJ2-5; a weak D match, TRBD1 (6 bases). Trimming removed 9 bases at V and 3 bases at J, with 14 bases between. The CDR3 has 13 residues. Germline CDR1 reads LNHDA; CDR2 reads SQIVND (reference sequence). CDR3 in DNA: TGTGCCAGCTCTCCGGGACAAGAAGAGACCCAGTACTTC. As protein: CASSPGQEETQYF.

Comments on this clone: This may be a read error: a much more frequent sequence differs by one nucleotide. The CDR3 protein is CASSLGNQAGNTIYF. Written as DNA, the CDR3 is TGTGCCAGCAGCTTAGGGAATCAGGCTGGAAACACCATATATTTT. This chain links TRBV7-6 with TRBJ1-3; D gene unclear. The ends were cut back, 1 base at V and 2 bases at J, with 9 bases in the middle. Per the germline V gene, CDR1 is SGHVS and CDR2 is FNYEAQ. The CDR3 sequence is 15 residues long. The whole variable domain, filled in from reference TRBV7-6 and TRBJ1-3, reads GAGVSQSPRYKVTKRGQDVALRCDPISGHVSLYWYRQALGQGPEFLTYFNYEAQQDKSGLPNDRFSAERPEGSISTLTIQRTEQRDSAMYRCASSLGNQAGNTIYFGEGSWLTVV.

The J gene is TRBJ1-6, the V gene TRBV6-2 or TRBV6-3; no firm D call. With 0 bases removed from V and 10 bases from J, the gap between germline ends came to 10 bases. Germline CDR1 reads MNHEY; CDR2 reads SVGEGT. The CDR3 runs to 14 residues. The DNA of the CDR3 is TGTGCCAGCAGTTACTCCTCAGGAAACTCACCCCTCCACTTT. It yields the protein CASSYSSGNSPLHF.